This T cell receptor beta chain was recorded in a study of blood T cells in healthy people across ages. This clonotype was detected a few times. What it recognizes is unknown. For the second PCR, which ran for about 7 to 11 cycles, a sample-barcoded 5' primer and a J-beta primer mix were used. MiXCR, applied by TCRdb to the 5' RACE reads, yields one record per CDR3 protein. The data hold hundreds of thousands of distinct CDR3 sequences, with around a quarter observed a single time. Study findings and constraints: Comparison with aged donors showed that long-lived donors had more naive CD4+ cells and higher diversity. Significant beta diversity loss was already apparent by age roughly 44, declining roughly linearly.

CDR3 size: 13 residues. Germline CDR1 is KGHSH and CDR2 is LQKENI. Trimming removed 2 bases at V and 0 bases at J, with 5 bases between. These sequences were also reported in another study, on T cells of mothers and their children.

This receptor was identified in a boy younger than 18 in good health. The sequencing sample was made of blood. V is TRBV18 and J is TRBJ2-7; D is uncertain. For the CDR3, the DNA is TGTGCCAGCTCACCAGGGGACTCCTACGAGCAGTACTTC. Amino acids: CASSPGDSYEQYF. Complete variable domain (other parts from reference TRBV18 and TRBJ2-7): NAGVMQNPRHLVRRRGQEARLRCSPMKGHSHVYWYRQLPEEGLKFMVYLQKENIIDESGMPKERFSAEFPKEGPSILRIQQVVRGDSAAYFCASSPGDSYEQYFGPGTRLTVT.